This entry lists 12 T cell receptor beta chains sequenced from one sample in a study of CD8+ T cells in alopecia areata. Extraction and reverse transcription of RNA yielded cDNA as the sequencing template. Libraries were prepared by immunoSEQ multiplex PCR; TCRdb keeps only in-frame clonotypes and omits some of them. The sample consists of around 190,000 clones, more than 50% of them appearing once. Regarding treatment: oral pan-JAK inhibitor, 5-10 mg twice daily. Specimen: CD4+ T cells sorted from blood, collected at week 24, from a patient treated with tofacitinib. The receptors were sampled from a human donor with alopecia areata.

V and J are TRBV29-1 and TRBJ2-3, with D maybe TRBD1 (5 bases). Trimming shortened V by 6 bases and J by 2 bases, and 12 bases separated the two germline ends. The CDR3 covers 13 residues. Germline CDR1 SQVTM, CDR2 ANQGSEA. The CDR3 is CSVLGALTDTQYF. CDR3 bases: TGCAGCGTCCTTGGGGCCCTCACAGATACGCAGTATTTT.

The V and J genes are TRBV7-2 and TRBJ2-7; perhaps TRBD2 as D (6 bases). V was clipped by 3 bases and J by 4 bases, with 10 bases between them. The CDR3 sequence is 13 residues long. Germline loops: CDR1 SGHTA, CDR2 FQGNSA. In DNA form, the CDR3 reads TGTGCCAGCAGCTTCGGCCGGGAGTACGAGCAGTACTTC. This encodes CASSFGREYEQYF.

This rearrangement joins TRBV6-1 to TRBJ1-5; D is unresolved. Germline CDR1 MNHNS, CDR2 SASEGT. There are 13 residues in the CDR3. V was cut by 6 bases and J by 4 bases, with 10 bases left in between. The CDR3 loop is CASRVGGNQPQHF. CDR3 in DNA: TGTGCCAGCAGAGTAGGAGGTAATCAGCCCCAGCATTTT.

The V gene is TRBV5-1, the J gene TRBJ2-1; 10 bases line up with TRBD2. V dropped 5 bases and J dropped 8; count of bases not matched to a gene: 10. Germline assignment: CDR1 SGHRS and CDR2 YFSETQ. The CDR3 is 15 residues long. The CDR3: CASRTGTSVADEQFF. The DNA of the CDR3 is TGCGCCAGCAGAACCGGGACTAGCGTAGCCGATGAGCAGTTCTTC.

V is TRBV30 and J is TRBJ1-2; D ambiguous. The CDR3 contains 15 residues. V was shortened by 1 base and J by 4 bases, with 16 bases between the two germline ends. CDR1 and CDR2 from the germline V gene are GTSNPN and SVGIG (reference sequence). This chain's CDR3 is CAWSDGLAAVYGYTF. CDR3 coding DNA: TGTGCCTGGAGTGACGGTTTGGCAGCCGTCTATGGCTACACCTTC.

The V call is TRBV11-1, the J call TRBJ2-6; maybe TRBD2 (5 bases). This CDR3 has 14 amino acids. Germline V gene sequence: CDR1 SGHAT, CDR2 FQDESV (reference sequence). V was pared by 8 bases and J by 4 bases, with 12 bases between. CDR3 coding DNA: TGTGCCAGCGTCCGAGGGCTCGGGGCCAACGTCCTGACTTTC. Its protein product is CASVRGLGANVLTF.

As for this clone: Other DNA sequences in this sample translate to the same CDR3. This sequence joins TRBV5-1 and TRBJ2-5; possible D gene TRBD2, 6 bases. The V end lost 0 bases, the J end lost 0 bases, and 6 bases lay between the germline ends. There are 14 residues in the CDR3. Germline V gene sequence: CDR1 SGHRS, CDR2 YFSETQ. CDR3 in DNA: TGCGCCAGCAGCTTGGGCGGGGACCAAGAGACCCAGTACTTC. This codes for CASSLGGDQETQYF.

This chain joins TRBV29-1 and TRBJ1-5; maybe TRBD1 (5 bases). CDR1 is SQVTM, CDR2 ANQGSEA, per germline. The CDR3 extends over 13 amino acids. The V end lost 5 bases, the J end lost 5 bases, and 13 bases lay between the germline ends. The CDR3 loop is CSVRLRDDQPQHF. The CDR3 DNA is TGCAGCGTTCGTTTGCGGGACGATCAGCCCCAGCATTTT.

This chain links TRBV29-1 with TRBJ1-2; no clear D. CDR1 and CDR2 from the germline V gene are SQVTM and ANQGSEA. The CDR3 is 12 residues long. V was shortened by 3 bases and J by 4 bases, with 9 bases between the two germline ends. CDR3 DNA sequence: TGCAGCGTTGAGGGTATAGCCTATGGCTACACCTTC. Residues: CSVEGIAYGYTF. Full variable domain (rest looked up from reference TRBV29-1 and TRBJ1-2): SAVISQKPSRDICQRGTSLTIQCQVDSQVTMMFWYRQQPGQSLTLIATANQGSEATYESGFVIDKFPISRPNLTFSTLTVSNMSPEDSSIYLCSVEGIAYGYTFGSGTRLTVV.

The chain recombines TRBV5-4 with TRBJ2-2; unclear D gene. V was cut by 1 base and J by 6 bases, with 7 bases left in between. The CDR3 has 13 amino acids. The germline V gene has CDR1 SGHNT and CDR2 YYREEE (reference sequence). The DNA of the CDR3 is TGTGCCAGCAGCTTGCTATACGCCGGGGAGCTGTTTTTT. It translates to CASSLLYAGELFF.

The chain has TRBV6-5 and TRBJ1-4; a weak D match, TRBD1 (5 bases). Germline CDR1 and CDR2: MNHEY and SVGAGI. Trimming removed 5 bases from V and 7 bases from J, with 14 bases in between. The CDR3 length is 14 residues. In DNA form, the CDR3 reads TGTGCCAGCAGTGACAGTTTTCGGGGTGAAAAACTGTTTTTT. Amino acid sequence: CASSDSFRGEKLFF.

This clone has just a few counts. The chain is built from TRBV5-6 and TRBJ1-2, with TRBD1 as a possible D gene (6 bases). The CDR3 spans 14 residues. Germline V gene lookup returns CDR1 SGHDT and CDR2 YYEEEE. The V end lost 7 bases, the J end lost 1 base, and 14 bases lay between the germline ends. The CDR3 region has the DNA TGTGCCAGCTTTACAGGGACGGGTAACTATGGCTACACCTTC. This gives the protein CASFTGTGNYGYTF.